The text below deals with one T cell receptor (beta chain). This same CDR3 is encoded by further DNA sequences in the sample. The sample originates from a study of shared clonotypes between healthy human individuals. This CDR3 spans 14 amino acids. The ends were cut back, 5 bases at V and 3 bases at J, with 14 bases in the middle. The germline V gene encodes CDR1 MNHEY and CDR2 SMNVEV (reference sequence). Method: immunoSEQ multiplex PCR; TCRdb's copy keeps in-frame clones and lacks some. This table holds roughly 2.2 million clones, 90% to 95% found once. The clonotype comes from a man aged 18 to 35 in good health. Some clones in this sample may be carry-over from other donors' samples. Specimen: naive CD4+ T cells from PBMCs. Subset described: CD45RA+ positively selected. This chain links TRBV27 with TRBJ2-7, with a weak D call TRBD2 (5 bases). The CDR3 nucleotides read TGTGCCAGCAGTCCGAGGGCGGGTCGCTACGAGCAGTACTTC. As protein: CASSPRAGRYEQYF.